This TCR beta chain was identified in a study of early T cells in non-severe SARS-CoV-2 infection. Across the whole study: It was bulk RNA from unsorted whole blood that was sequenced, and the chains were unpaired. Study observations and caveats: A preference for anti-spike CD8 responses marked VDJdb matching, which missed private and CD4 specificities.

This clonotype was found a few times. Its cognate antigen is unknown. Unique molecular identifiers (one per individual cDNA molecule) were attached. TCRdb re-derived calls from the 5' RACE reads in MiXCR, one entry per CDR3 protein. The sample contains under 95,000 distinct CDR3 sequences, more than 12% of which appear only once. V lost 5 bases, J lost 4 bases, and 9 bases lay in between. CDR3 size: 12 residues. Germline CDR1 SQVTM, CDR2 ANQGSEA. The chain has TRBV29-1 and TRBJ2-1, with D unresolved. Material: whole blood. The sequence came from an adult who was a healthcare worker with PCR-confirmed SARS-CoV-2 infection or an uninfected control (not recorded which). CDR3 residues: CSVSRSYNEQFF. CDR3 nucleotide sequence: TGCAGCGTTTCTAGATCTTACAATGAGCAGTTCTTC.